Sequencing of this T cell receptor (beta chain) was carried out in a study of technical replicates of blood from a handful of donors (dated by TCRdb to 2017 to 2019). Libraries came from the immunoSEQ multiplex PCR assay. This is the immuneACCESS table as TCRdb keeps it, with only in-frame sequences that have V and J called. A part of the clones is gone; compared with another copy, unresolved V genes explain less than half, and the rest is unexplained. The sample table records around 50,000 clones; roughly 95% of these occur just once. The top ten constitute about 0.37% of the sample. Counted from cysteine to phenylalanine, this CDR3 has 14 amino acids. Just CDR3 DNA is preserved here, 42 bases in frame from base 1. Unmatched junction bases come to 4, with V trimmed by 3 bases and J by 8 bases. CDR1 GTSNPN and CDR2 SVGIG were looked up in the germline V gene (reference sequence). Comment on this clone: No antigen is known for it. Base qualities are not at hand, and no much larger clone is one base apart.

Material for sequencing was T cells isolated from PBMCs. The receptor was isolated from a human donor in good health. The chain employs TRBV30 and TRBJ2-1, with 13 junctional bases fitting TRBD2. The bases read TGTGCCTGGAGCGGACTAGCGGGAGTAGATGAGCAGTTCTTC. Protein translation: CAWSGLAGVDEQFF.